This entry describes one T cell receptor (beta chain). The clone's antigen remains unknown. It has no much larger one-base neighbor in the sample; base qualities were not kept. The data derive from a study of cytomegalovirus exposure and HLA in healthy donors (dated by TCRdb to between 2016 and 2019). Concerning the study at large: According to a later analysis, one platform produced both the 100 to 150 validation repertoires and the roughly 660 repertoires of the first cohort. High-throughput TCR immunosequencing, statistical association of individual TCRs with disease status, and machine learning were combined to predict cytomegalovirus infection status. In addition to the first cohort of about 650 subjects, a separate validation cohort of 120 different subjects was used. The study was designed to test whether signatures of past pathogen exposure could be identified by cataloging public T cell receptors.

Separate from the approximately 700-subject first cohort, the validation cohort of about 130 subjects was the group to which the donors belonged. Study-wide findings and limitations: Of the cluster scores, roughly 95% were above 0 in a later analysis, which found that TCRs clustered in the first cohort also tended to co-occur in the 120 validation repertoires. Cytomegalovirus status was reported to be diagnosed by the classifier with high specificity and sensitivity in both the original and validation cohorts. While some public TCRs were present in many individuals, most TCR sequences turned up only very rarely across donors. A later analysis had no HLA typing for the validation cohort, so co-occurrence there was scored across all 110 or so repertoires. A total of 164 TCR beta chains were listed by the study as associated with cytomegalovirus. The authors suggested that the approach could potentially be extended to other disease states and immunological phenotypes. Three of the identified cytomegalovirus-associated TCR beta chains were confirmed in vitro to be specific for cytomegalovirus antigens.

The CDR1 and CDR2 encoded by the germline V gene (reference sequence) are SGHKS and YYEKEE. The CDR3 runs 18 residues from the cysteine to the phenylalanine. Only the CDR3 portion is preserved as DNA: 54 bases, with reading frame beginning at the first base. Germline trimming: 4 bases from V, 3 bases from J; junction bases outside gene matches: 11. The library was prepared using the immunoSEQ multiplex PCR assay. The authors' analysis ran thus. A statistical classification framework was built to diagnose cytomegalovirus status from the catalog of TCR beta chain sequences. TCRdb stores this immuneACCESS table with in-frame sequences only. Part of the clones is absent; in the studies checked, under half of the shortfall reflects unresolved V genes, and no reason is known for the rest. V, J and clone size were drawn from that table, and D and trimming were deduced from the DNA. The sample data list approximately 65,000 clones, and around 93% of these were observed just once. Jointly, the top ten make up about 5.2% of the sample.

This clonotype was obtained from a man aged 18 to 29 in good health and CMV-seropositive. The receptor chain draws on TRBV5-5 and TRBJ2-3; 13 bases in the junction line up with TRBD2. Sequencing was performed on PBMCs. Read as DNA, the sequence is TGTGCCAGCAGCCCCAAAATACTACTAGCGGGAGGGACAGATACGCAGTATTTT. Protein translation: CASSPKILLAGGTDTQYF.